This record covers a single T cell receptor beta chain. This CDR3 spans 15 amino acids. Trimming cost V 4 bases and J 5 bases; bases outside gene matches: 7. Germline V gives CDR1 SNHLY, CDR2 FYNNEI. The repertoire was sequenced with immunoSEQ multiplex PCR; TCRdb's copy has only in-frame clones and lacks some. The repertoire includes hundreds of thousands of clones, around 88% of them detected once, and around 4.5% sits in the top ten. The data stem from a study of Ad26.COV2.S vaccination and SARS-CoV-2 variants. Study details: Donor joined the COV1001 Ad26.COV2.S trial arm. Intramuscular Ad26.COV2.S at 5x10^10 or 1x10^11 viral particles.

Treatment defined: roughly 19 received Ad26.COV2.S at low or high dose, single or two shots; roughly five received placebo; per-sample allocation not given. The samples were gathered on day 63 after the first injection of vaccine or placebo. Boston provided a donor who was an adult aged 18-55 years. This TCR was recovered from a person between 18 and 65 years old who received the Ad26.COV2.S COVID-19 vaccine or a placebo. The chain recombines TRBV2 with TRBJ2-1, with TRBD1 identical over 8 bases. The source material was peripheral blood, sampled in a trial of Ad26.COV2.S vaccine versus placebo. The CDR3: CASSGRGLRNNEQFF. The CDR3 region has the DNA TGTGCCAGCAGTGGCAGGGGGCTTCGTAACAATGAGCAGTTCTTC.